The 18 T cell receptor beta chains given below trace back to one sample, sequenced in a study of T-cell reconstitution after alpha-beta-depleted transplantation in children. Unique molecular identifiers were incorporated during preparation of the TCRbeta library. One entry per CDR3 protein, called by TCRdb with MiXCR from the PCR reads. Here the sample spans about 500,000 distinct CDR3 sequences, 32% being singletons. This specimen consisted of PBMCs from the stem cell graft donor, obtained from the stem cell graft. The source of these receptors is a human donor who donated a stem cell graft to a child with aplastic anemia.

The chain links TRBV9 to TRBJ2-7, with D perhaps assigned TRBD1 or TRBD2 (5 bases each). Trimming removed 0 bases at V and 2 bases at J, with 12 bases between. Germline CDR1 is SGDLS and CDR2 is YYNGEE. This CDR3 is built from 15 residues. CDR3 residues: CASSVGPQGAYEQYF. The CDR3 DNA reads TGTGCCAGCAGCGTAGGTCCGCAGGGAGCCTACGAGCAGTACTTC.

This clonotype has more than one count but fewer than ten. The chain joins TRBV9 to TRBJ2-3; TRBD1 or TRBD2 may be the D gene (5 bases each). Germline CDR1 SGDLS, CDR2 YYNGEE. The V end lost 0 bases, the J end lost 6 bases, and 14 bases lay between the germline ends. CDR3 length: 15 amino acids. This CDR3 reads CASSVEGSVGDTQYF. The DNA for the CDR3 is TGTGCCAGCAGCGTAGAGGGGAGCGTCGGGGATACGCAGTATTTT.

In its sample, this clonotype was seen a few times. V gene TRBV29-1 combines with J gene TRBJ2-7; 12 nucleotides line up with TRBD2. Germline-derived CDR1 and CDR2 are SQVTM and ANQGSEA. V trimming: 4 bases; J trimming: 5 bases; junction bases outside the gene matches: 6. This CDR3 spans 14 amino acids. CDR3: CSVVSSGRADEQYV. CDR3 bases: TGCAGCGTTGTGTCTAGCGGGAGGGCCGACGAGCAGTACGTC.

The chain uses TRBV20-1 and TRBJ2-1; 7 bases are shared with TRBD1. Unmatched junction bases numbered 10, after V lost 6 bases and J lost 2 bases. This CDR3 is built from 15 residues. Germline V gene lookup returns CDR1 DFQATT and CDR2 SNEGSKA (reference sequence). CDR3 DNA sequence: TGCAGTGCGCGACACCGGGACAGAGCCTACAATGAGCAGTTCTTC. It is translated as CSARHRDRAYNEQFF.

The J gene is TRBJ2-2, the V gene TRBV5-1; tentatively, D is TRBD1 (5 bases). The CDR3 is made up of 15 amino acids. Per the germline V gene, CDR1 is SGHRS and CDR2 is YFSETQ. The ends were cut back, 2 bases at V and 4 bases at J, with 12 bases in the middle. The CDR3 DNA is TGCGCCAGCAGCTTAAGCCAGGGTATCACCGGGGAGCTGTTTTTT. Translation gives CASSLSQGITGELFF.

This clonotype was seen only a few times. The CDR3 here is CASRTGGWETQYF. CDR3 DNA: TGTGCCAGCAGAACAGGGGGCTGGGAGACCCAGTACTTC. The rearrangement joins TRBV12-3 or TRBV12-4 to TRBJ2-5; 9 bases align to TRBD1. V was pared by 6 bases and J by 5 bases, with 4 bases of the junction left unmatched. The CDR3 is 13 residues long.

This clonotype was seen a handful of times. The chain links TRBV5-6 to TRBJ2-1; D remains unclear. Trimming removed 6 bases at V and 7 bases at J, with 14 bases between. The CDR3 sequence is 13 residues long. Germline V gene sequence: CDR1 SGHDT, CDR2 YYEEEE. The CDR3 reads CASTPRSDNEQFF. The CDR3 nucleotides are TGTGCCAGCACTCCGAGGAGCGATAATGAGCAGTTCTTC.

The rearrangement uses TRBV20-1 and TRBJ1-2; 8 bases agree with TRBD1. In germline, CDR1 is DFQATT, CDR2 SNEGSKA (reference sequence). The CDR3 contains 14 residues. With 1 base clipped from V and 5 bases from J, the junction kept 6 bases outside the gene matches. CDR3 sequence reads: CSARGHDRGYGYTF. CDR3 nucleotide sequence: TGCAGTGCTAGAGGGCACGACAGGGGATATGGCTACACCTTC.

J is TRBJ1-1 and V is TRBV10-1; perhaps TRBD1 as D (5 bases). CDR1 and CDR2 from the germline V gene are WNHNN and SYGVQD (reference sequence). This CDR3 has 13 residues. V was pared by 0 bases and J by 9 bases, with 11 bases between. The CDR3 loop reads CASSESGRDQAFF. CDR3 DNA sequence: TGCGCCAGCAGTGAGTCAGGACGGGACCAAGCTTTCTTT.

This sequence joins TRBV19 and TRBJ2-7; TRBD2 matches 13 bases. Germline V lookup: CDR1 LNHDA, CDR2 SQIVND (reference sequence). This CDR3 comprises 15 residues. V shed 4 bases and J 5 bases; nucleotides not matched to a gene: 5. For the CDR3, the DNA is TGTGCCAGTAGTACACTAGCGGGAGGGCCGAACGAGCAGTACTTC. Its protein is CASSTLAGGPNEQYF.

This clonotype has only a few counts. The chain has TRBV12-3 or TRBV12-4 and TRBJ1-1; D uncertain. The CDR3 sequence is 13 residues long. With 2 bases removed from V and 5 bases from J, the gap between germline ends came to 9 bases. The CDR3 nucleotides are TGTGCCAGCAGTTTATTGGGGATAACTGAAGCTTTCTTT. This encodes CASSLLGITEAFF.

This clonotype has more than one count but fewer than ten. The rearrangement links TRBV5-6 to TRBJ1-2, with TRBD1 identical over 8 bases. The CDR3 spans 15 residues. Per germline, CDR1 SGHDT and CDR2 YYEEEE. After removal of 1 base from V and 6 bases from J, the junction contained 8 bases not matched to a gene. CDR3 nucleotides: TGTGCCAGCAGCTTGTGGACCGGGACAGGACATGGCTACACCTTC. Residues: CASSLWTGTGHGYTF.

This clonotype was recorded only once. The chain links TRBV18 to TRBJ1-2, with TRBD1 as a possible D gene (6 bases). The CDR3 has 14 residues. Trimming cost V 4 bases and J 6 bases, with 15 bases left between them. The germline gives CDR1 KGHSH, CDR2 LQKENI. The CDR3 nucleotides read TGTGCCAGCTCACTAAGGACAGCTACTAATGGCTACACCTTC. Its translation: CASSLRTATNGYTF.

The chain carries TRBV19 and TRBJ1-4; D is ambiguous. This CDR3 contains 15 residues. Germline values: CDR1 LNHDA, CDR2 SQIVND (reference sequence). Trimming cost V 4 bases and J 0 bases, with 9 bases left between them. The CDR3 bases are TGTGCCAGTAGTACGATGGGCGCAACTAATGAAAAACTGTTTTTT. This sequence encodes CASSTMGATNEKLFF.

This clonotype was observed a handful of times. The V gene is TRBV30, the J gene TRBJ2-7, with 10 bases fitting TRBD2. This CDR3 contains 13 residues. CDR1 GTSNPN and CDR2 SVGIG come from the germline V gene (reference sequence). V gave up 3 bases and J gave up 4 bases; unmatched junction bases: 3. CDR3 nucleotides: TGTGCCTGGAGCCCGGGACTAGCGTACGAGCAGTACGTC. Encoded protein: CAWSPGLAYEQYV.

This clonotype came up many times. The CDR3 coding sequence is TGCGCCAGCAGCCTGGTCGGGGGGAGCACTGAAGCTTTCTTT. The encoded protein is CASSLVGGSTEAFF. The rearrangement links TRBV5-1 to TRBJ1-1; possible D gene TRBD1, 5 bases. Germline lookup yields CDR1 SGHRS and CDR2 YFSETQ. Deletions cut 4 bases from V and 4 bases from J, with 14 bases between. This CDR3 comprises 14 residues.

The sample holds a few counts of this clonotype. The V and J genes are TRBV6-2 or TRBV6-3 and TRBJ2-7, with a possible D match to TRBD2 (5 bases). Germline values: CDR1 MNHEY, CDR2 SVGEGT. This CDR3 has 16 residues. Trimming cost V 6 bases and J 5 bases, with 23 bases left between them. The CDR3 bases are TGTGCCAGCAGCTCCCGCCCGTACGGAGGTCAAGACGAGCAGTACGTC. Translation gives CASSSRPYGGQDEQYV.

Here the CDR3 reads CASGGQGGNEQFF. CDR3 in DNA: TGTGCCAGCGGAGGACAGGGGGGGAATGAGCAGTTCTTC. This chain connects TRBV6-2 or TRBV6-3 to TRBJ2-1, with 10 bases matching TRBD1. Germline loops: CDR1 MNHEY, CDR2 SVGEGT. J lost 7 bases, V lost 8 bases, and 5 bases had no gene match. The CDR3 consists of 13 residues.